These 23 T cell receptor beta chains were all obtained from the same sample, sequenced in a study of blood T cell repertoires in COVID-19. Method: immunoSEQ multiplex PCR; TCRdb's copy keeps in-frame clones and lacks some. The sample lists roughly 190,000 clones; approximately 80% were seen once. The sequenced sample was PBMCs or T cells enriched from blood (not recorded which). These TCRs come from a man in his forties who had recovered from COVID-19.

The chain joins TRBV30 to TRBJ1-3; 7 nucleotides line up with TRBD1. The germline V gene encodes CDR1 GTSNPN and CDR2 SVGIG (reference sequence). This CDR3 contains 14 residues. J was trimmed by 2 bases and V by 5 bases; bases with no gene match: 6. CDR3 loop: CAWAPGTAGNTIYF. The CDR3 nucleotides read TGTGCCTGGGCGCCCGGGACAGCTGGAAACACCATATATTTT.

This sequence joins TRBV19 and TRBJ2-1; TRBD2 matches at 7 bases. Germline V CDR1 and CDR2: LNHDA, SQIVND (reference sequence). This CDR3 is built from 14 residues. V lost 6 bases to trimming and J lost 5 bases; unmatched junction nucleotides: 7. As DNA, the CDR3 is TGTGCCAGTAGGGGGGAGCGGGAACACAATGAGCAGTTCTTC. Translated: CASRGEREHNEQFF. Combining the CDR3 with reference TRBV19 and TRBJ2-1 gives the whole variable domain DGGITQSPKYLFRKEGQNVTLSCEQNLNHDAMYWYRQDPGQGLRLIYYSQIVNDFQKGDIAEGYSVSREKKESFPLTVTSAQKNPTAFYLCASRGEREHNEQFFGPGTRLTVL.

V is TRBV6-5 and J is TRBJ2-1; 8 bases match TRBD2. V shed 0 bases and J 4 bases; nucleotides not matched to a gene: 2. The CDR3 totals 15 residues. Looked up from germline, CDR1 is MNHEY and CDR2 is SVGAGI. The CDR3 spells CASSYSSGEYNEQFF. CDR3 in DNA: TGTGCCAGCAGTTACTCTAGCGGGGAATACAATGAGCAGTTCTTC.

This chain links TRBV7-2 with TRBJ1-2, with TRBD1 matching 8 bases. Per germline, CDR1 SGHTA and CDR2 FQGNSA. V shed 5 bases and J 7 bases; nucleotides not matched to a gene: 9. The CDR3 length is 14 residues. CDR3 nucleotides: TGTGCCAGCAGCCTCGGACAGGGTTTGGGTGGCTACACCTTC. This translates into CASSLGQGLGGYTF.

The gene calls are TRBV3-1 (or the pseudogene TRBV3-2) and TRBJ2-1; 9 bases are a match to TRBD2. The CDR3 contains 15 residues. Trimming at V came to 5 bases and at J to 3 bases, leaving 5 bases not matched to a gene. Germline CDR1 is LGHDT and CDR2 is YNNKEL (reference sequence). CDR3 in amino acids: CASSSPTSGYNEQFF. The CDR3 region has the DNA TGTGCCAGCAGCTCCCCGACTAGCGGCTACAATGAGCAGTTCTTC.

This clone appeared a single time. The chain carries TRBV29-1 and TRBJ2-2, with 8 bases that match TRBD2. V was pared by 3 bases and J by 7 bases, with 16 bases of the junction left unmatched. The CDR3 has 17 residues. Germline V CDR1 and CDR2: SQVTM, ANQGSEA. DNA of the CDR3: TGCAGCGTTGATCTACGGGAGGAAGCGGGAGTGGTCGGGGAGCTGTTTTTT. Its translation is CSVDLREEAGVVGELFF.

This clone was picked up one time. The J gene is TRBJ1-5, the V gene TRBV18; 10 nucleotides line up with TRBD1. Looked up from germline, CDR1 is KGHSH and CDR2 is LQKENI. The CDR3 has 17 amino acids. Losses at the gene ends were 3 bases for V and 1 base for J; bases not matched to a gene: 6. CDR3 region: CASSPGTGVGSNQPQHF. In DNA form, the CDR3 reads TGTGCCAGCTCACCCGGGACAGGGGTTGGCAGCAATCAGCCCCAGCATTTT.

The chain recombines TRBV27 with TRBJ2-7; 8 nucleotides align to TRBD1. J lost 3 bases, V lost 8 bases, and 9 bases had no gene match. Germline V gives CDR1 MNHEY, CDR2 SMNVEV (reference sequence). CDR3 length equals 14 residues. CDR3 loop: CASGWTGLSYEQYF. CDR3 bases: TGTGCCAGCGGGTGGACAGGGTTGAGCTACGAGCAGTACTTC.

This chain joins TRBV30 and TRBJ1-2, with unresolved D. The germline V gene has CDR1 GTSNPN and CDR2 SVGIG (reference sequence). V was pared by 8 bases and J by 7 bases, with 23 bases between. This CDR3 has 14 residues. The CDR3 loop reads CAALLDRIPSGYTF. In DNA form, the CDR3 reads TGTGCCGCCTTGTTGGATCGGATACCTAGTGGCTACACCTTC.

The chain carries TRBV30 and TRBJ2-7; a weak D match, TRBD2 (5 bases). In germline, CDR1 is GTSNPN, CDR2 SVGIG (reference sequence). Between the trimmed V and J ends, which lost 2 bases and 0 bases, there was a span of 20 bases. CDR3 length: 17 amino acids. The CDR3 coding sequence is TGTGCCTGGAGTCCAAATTCTAGGTGGACTGCCTCCTACGAGCAGTACTTC. This encodes CAWSPNSRWTASYEQYF.

The chain carries TRBV7-9 and TRBJ2-1; D ambiguous. Germline values: CDR1 SEHNR, CDR2 FQNEAQ (reference sequence). V lost 4 bases and J lost 0, with 13 bases in between. CDR3 size: 16 residues. CDR3 loop: CASSWARALSYNEQFF. The DNA for the CDR3 is TGTGCCAGCAGCTGGGCCCGCGCGCTCTCCTACAATGAGCAGTTCTTC. Full variable domain (remainder filled in from reference TRBV7-9 and TRBJ2-1): DTGVSQNPRHKITKRGQNVTFRCDPISEHNRLYWYRQTLGQGPEFLTYFQNEAQLEKSRLLSDRFSAERPKGSFSTLEIQRTEQGDSAMYLCASSWARALSYNEQFFGPGTRLTVL.

This clone has more than one count but fewer than ten. The J gene is TRBJ2-7, the V gene TRBV11-2; TRBD1 aligns across 8 bases. This CDR3 spans 15 amino acids. J was trimmed by 7 bases and V by 5 bases; bases with no gene match: 13. The germline gives CDR1 SGHAT, CDR2 FQNNGV. The CDR3 DNA is TGTGCCAGCAGCCTCAGGGGTGGGACAGGCGGAGAGCAGTACTTC. Amino acid sequence: CASSLRGGTGGEQYF.

The chain links TRBV2 to TRBJ2-1; 8 nucleotides align to TRBD1. Trimming removed 8 bases from V and 2 bases from J; junction bases left unmatched: 2. Germline CDR1 is SNHLY and CDR2 is FYNNEI. The CDR3 has 13 residues. The CDR3 coding sequence is TGTGCCAGCGACAGGGGTACCTACAATGAGCAGTTCTTC. Its translation: CASDRGTYNEQFF.

The genes are TRBV5-6 and TRBJ2-5; a weak D match, TRBD2 (6 bases). Trimming cost V 2 bases and J 5 bases, with 10 bases left between them. This CDR3 is built from 13 residues. CDR1 is SGHDT and CDR2 is YYEEEE in the germline V gene. CDR3 nucleotides: TGTGCCAGCAGCTTCGGGGGATGGGAGACCCAGTACTTC. This encodes CASSFGGWETQYF. Full variable domain (rest looked up from reference TRBV5-6 and TRBJ2-5): DAGVTQSPTHLIKTRGQQVTLRCSPKSGHDTVSWYQQALGQGPQFIFQYYEEEERQRGNFPDRFSGHQFPNYSSELNVNALLLGDSALYLCASSFGGWETQYFGPGTRLLVL.

The chain has TRBV20-1 and TRBJ2-3; the match to TRBD2 covers 8 bases. CDR1 DFQATT and CDR2 SNEGSKA come from the germline V gene (reference sequence). The CDR3 totals 11 residues. V lost 6 bases, J lost 7 bases, and 3 bases stayed unmatched. For the CDR3, the DNA is TGCAGTGCCTATAGCGGGAATACGCAGTATTTT. Translation gives CSAYSGNTQYF.

This chain joins TRBV6-6 and TRBJ1-5, with unresolved D. Trimming left V 7 bases short and J 0 bases short, with 16 bases between. Germline V gene sequence: CDR1 MNHNY, CDR2 SVGAGI (reference sequence). CDR3 length equals 16 residues. The CDR3 nucleotides read TGTGCCAGCATCGGTGAACAGCTTGATAGCAATCAGCCCCAGCATTTT. Its protein product is CASIGEQLDSNQPQHF.

The chain links TRBV6-2 or TRBV6-3 to TRBJ2-7; 8 bases are a match to TRBD1. Germline values: CDR1 MNHEY, CDR2 SVGEGT. V lost 2 bases, J lost 5 bases, and 11 bases stayed unmatched. The CDR3 extends over 16 amino acids. For the CDR3, the DNA is TGTGCCAGCAGTTACCTAGAGAATTGGACAGGGAACGAGCAGTACTTC. This encodes CASSYLENWTGNEQYF.

The chain carries TRBV7-3 and TRBJ1-1; D is unresolved. The ends were cut back, 0 bases at V and 8 bases at J, with 10 bases in the middle. The CDR3 consists of 13 residues. CDR1 SGHTA and CDR2 FQGTGA come from the germline V gene. The CDR3 here is CASSLTGTSEAFF. As DNA, the CDR3 is TGTGCCAGCAGCTTAACGGGCACCTCAGAAGCTTTCTTT.

The chain carries TRBV7-2 and TRBJ1-5; 9 nucleotides line up with TRBD1. CDR1 is SGHTA, CDR2 FQGNSA, per germline. Germline trimming cut 3 bases from V and 5 bases from J; bases unmatched to any gene: 5. The CDR3 totals 15 residues. The chain's CDR3 is CASSFVQGADQPQHF. The CDR3 nucleotides read TGTGCCAGCAGCTTTGTACAGGGGGCGGATCAGCCCCAGCATTTT.

This rearrangement joins TRBV4-3 to TRBJ1-3, with D perhaps TRBD1 (6 bases). Trimming shortened V by 2 bases and J by 0 bases, and 8 bases separated the two germline ends. There are 15 residues in the CDR3. Germline V gives CDR1 LGHNA, CDR2 YSLEER. DNA of the CDR3: TGCGCCAGCAGCCAAATAGGGGGCTCTGGAAACACCATATATTTT. It codes for CASSQIGGSGNTIYF.

This chain links TRBV2 with TRBJ2-1, with D perhaps matching TRBD2 (6 bases). The CDR3 is 11 amino acids. Per germline, CDR1 SNHLY and CDR2 FYNNEI. V lost 9 bases and J lost 4, with 7 bases in between. The CDR3: CASGTYNEQFF. Here the CDR3 DNA reads TGTGCCAGTGGGACTTACAATGAGCAGTTCTTC. The whole variable domain, remainder taken from reference TRBV2 and TRBJ2-1, is EPEVTQTPSHQVTQMGQEVILRCVPISNHLYFYWYRQILGQKVEFLVSFYNNEISEKSEIFDDQFSVERPDGSNFTLKIRSTKLEDSAMYFCASGTYNEQFFGPGTRLTVL.

V usage is TRBV5-6 and J usage is TRBJ2-3; 8 bases align to TRBD2. CDR1 and CDR2 from the germline V gene are SGHDT and YYEEEE. J lost 4 bases, V lost 4 bases, and 2 bases had no gene match. This CDR3 is built from 13 residues. DNA for the CDR3: TGTGCCAGCAGCGGGACTAGTCCAGATACGCAGTATTTT. Protein: CASSGTSPDTQYF.

The chain recombines TRBV18 with TRBJ2-3, with D uncertain. The germline V gene has CDR1 KGHSH and CDR2 LQKENI. V dropped 6 bases and J dropped 2 bases, with 9 bases sitting between them. The CDR3 spans 13 residues. Here the CDR3 reads CASSPSDTDTQYF. CDR3 DNA: TGTGCCAGCTCCCCCAGTGACACAGATACGCAGTATTTT.